Sequencing of this TCR beta chain was carried out in a study of lymphopenia after photon versus proton radiotherapy. Whole-study findings and limits: After the lymphocyte nadir, photon-treated repertoires showed oligoclonal expansion, especially of CD8+ Temra cells. Under photons, naive T cells and diversity fell while effector/memory populations rose.

The CDR3 loop spans 16 amino acids. The germline CDR1 and CDR2 sequences are SGHNT and YYREEE (reference sequence). The ends lost 3 bases at V and 3 bases at J; junction bases unmatched: 8. This clone counts as medium-sized. The antigen is not known. Sequenced by immunoSEQ multiplex PCR; TCRdb stores in-frame clones only, minus some. This table holds about 26,000 clones, 75% to 90% found once. This receptor was identified in a man in his thirties or forties with gastric cancer. Sample: peripheral blood, taken from a patient treated with photon-based radiotherapy. This chain links TRBV5-4 with TRBJ2-7; 11 bases agree with TRBD2. The CDR3 bases are TGTGCCAGCAGCTCAGAACCTAGCGGGAGGCGCTACGAGCAGTACTTC. Protein sequence: CASSSEPSGRRYEQYF. Filled out from reference TRBV5-4 and TRBJ2-7, the complete variable domain reads ETGVTQSPTHLIKTRGQQVTLRCSSQSGHNTVSWYQQALGQGPQFIFQYYREEENGRGNFPPRFSGLQFPNYSSELNVNALELDDSALYLCASSSEPSGRRYEQYFGPGTRLTVT.